This T cell receptor beta chain was sequenced for a study of tumor-infiltrating lymphocytes in localized non-small cell lung cancer. Study context: Each patient gave resected tumor and non-adjacent uninvolved lung tissue. Study findings and constraints: No link was found between tumor T-cell fraction and recurrence-free survival. Available tissue quantity limited TCR sequencing to a patient subset.

Notes on this clone: Its specificity is not known. A read error may produce the germline difference seen at one junction end.

Method: immunoSEQ multiplex PCR; TCRdb's copy keeps in-frame clones and lacks some. The table records some 9,500 clones, roughly 70% of them present only once. CDR3 length equals 13 residues. Per germline, CDR1 SQVTM and CDR2 ANQGSEA. The chain uses TRBV29-1 and TRBJ1-2; weak D call: TRBD1 (6 bases). Specimen: lung tumor tissue. The origin of this receptor is a human donor with non-small cell lung cancer. Written as DNA, the CDR3 is TGCAGCGCTGAAAGGGAGGGGGAGCATGGCTACACCTTC. Protein product: CSAEREGEHGYTF.